This T cell receptor (beta chain) is from a study of B cell selection in AIRE deficiency. Study conclusions and caveats: Shared Treg sequences were biased toward short CDR3s with few non-templated nucleotide insertions. Patient Tconv cells held about 31% of Treg sequences shared by healthy donors. Of over 3,000 shared Treg TCRbeta sequences, roughly 32% were healthy-donor-only and around 8.6% patient-only.

Note on this clone: The antigen is undetermined.

Regulatory T cells were sorted as CD4+CD25hiCD127low/negative. Trimming cost V 6 bases and J 5 bases, with 16 bases left between them. There are 14 residues in the CDR3. CDR1 and CDR2 (germline): MNHNS, SASEGT. Assay used: immunoSEQ multiplex PCR; TCRdb lists only in-frame clones, some missing. The sample has about 21,000 clones; approximately 94% are singletons. The genes are TRBV6-1 and TRBJ2-5; TRBD1 is a possible D gene (6 bases). The sequenced sample consisted of Tregs sorted from PBMCs. The TCR was taken from a human donor with AIRE deficiency. The CDR3 DNA sequence: TGTGCCAGCAGCAGGGGCTCCCTTGGGGAGACCCAGTACTTC. Translating it yields CASSRGSLGETQYF.